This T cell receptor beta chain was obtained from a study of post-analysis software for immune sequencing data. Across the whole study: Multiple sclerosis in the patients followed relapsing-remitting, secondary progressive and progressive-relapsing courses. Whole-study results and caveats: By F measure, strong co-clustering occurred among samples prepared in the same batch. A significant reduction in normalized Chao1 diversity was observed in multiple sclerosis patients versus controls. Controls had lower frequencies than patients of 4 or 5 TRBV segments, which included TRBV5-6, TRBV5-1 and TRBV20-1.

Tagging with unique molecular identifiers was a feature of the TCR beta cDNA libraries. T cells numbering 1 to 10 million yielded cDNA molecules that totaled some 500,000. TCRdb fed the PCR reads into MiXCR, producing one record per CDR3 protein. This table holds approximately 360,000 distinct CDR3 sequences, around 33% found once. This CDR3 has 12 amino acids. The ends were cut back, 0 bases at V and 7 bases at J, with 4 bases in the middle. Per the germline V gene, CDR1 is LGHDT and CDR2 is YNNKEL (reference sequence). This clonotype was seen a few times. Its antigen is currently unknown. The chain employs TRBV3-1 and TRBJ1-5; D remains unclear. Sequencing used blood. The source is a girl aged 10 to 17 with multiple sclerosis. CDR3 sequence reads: CASSQDDQPQHF. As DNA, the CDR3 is TGTGCCAGCAGCCAAGATGACCAGCCCCAGCATTTT.